The 30 T cell receptor beta chains reported below all come from one sample, sequenced in a study of blood T cell repertoires in COVID-19 (TCRdb year 2020). The library relied on the immunoSEQ multiplex PCR assay. Here the immuneACCESS table is served through TCRdb, limited to in-frame sequences with V and J called. Missing clones are a known gap in these copies; in checked studies unresolved V genes cover under half, and the rest lacks a known reason. This sample gives around 84,000 clones in total; roughly 90% of them show up just once. The ten top clones hold 4.6% of the sample. Material for sequencing was peripheral blood. The origin of the receptors is a man aged 45-65 years with active COVID-19.

The CDR3 is CASSLDTAGTQYF. CDR3 DNA: TGTGCCAGCAGCTTAGACACGGCGGGGACCCAGTACTTC. The rearrangement links TRBV11-3 to TRBJ2-5, with a weak D call TRBD2 (5 bases). CDR1 and CDR2 from the germline V gene are SGHNT and YENEEA. This CDR3 comprises 13 residues. V was shortened by 0 bases and J by 7 bases, with 9 bases between the two germline ends.

The rearrangement links TRBV4-1 to TRBJ2-5, with 7 bases that match TRBD2. Germline values: CDR1 MGHRA, CDR2 YSYEKL. The CDR3 has 16 residues. V lost 5 bases to trimming and J lost 7 bases; unmatched junction nucleotides: 16. The CDR3, as DNA: TGCGCCAGCAGCACAATTACCCGGGTCCGCGGGGGGACCCAGTACTTC. As protein: CASSTITRVRGGTQYF.

V gene TRBV5-1 combines with J gene TRBJ2-5; the match to TRBD2 covers 10 bases. V lost 4 bases to trimming and J lost 5 bases; unmatched junction nucleotides: 17. Germline V gene data show CDR1 as SGHRS and CDR2 as YFSETQ. This CDR3 spans 18 amino acids. The CDR3 reads CASSPRGLAGVYGETQYF. CDR3 coding DNA: TGCGCCAGCAGCCCCCGCGGGCTAGCGGGAGTATATGGGGAGACCCAGTACTTC.

This chain joins TRBV10-3 and TRBJ2-7, with 9 bases matching TRBD2. V was pared by 6 bases and J by 2 bases, with 2 bases of the junction left unmatched. CDR1 is ENHRY and CDR2 is SYGVKD in the germline V gene. The CDR3 consists of 13 residues. This CDR3 is CAISIAGAYEQYF. CDR3 DNA: TGTGCCATCAGCATAGCGGGAGCCTACGAGCAGTACTTC.

The V and J genes are TRBV19 and TRBJ2-1; 12 positions agree with TRBD2. This CDR3 spans 15 amino acids. In germline, CDR1 is LNHDA, CDR2 SQIVND (reference sequence). V lost 9 bases to trimming and J lost 8 bases; unmatched junction nucleotides: 11. Here the CDR3 DNA reads TGTGCCAGCCTCCCAACTAGCGGGGGGATCTATGAGCAGTTCTTC. Encoded protein: CASLPTSGGIYEQFF. The full variable domain, with the rest looked up from reference TRBV19 and TRBJ2-1, is DGGITQSPKYLFRKEGQNVTLSCEQNLNHDAMYWYRQDPGQGLRLIYYSQIVNDFQKGDIAEGYSVSREKKESFPLTVTSAQKNPTAFYLCASLPTSGGIYEQFFGPGTRLTVL.

The rearrangement links TRBV6-6 to TRBJ2-7; perhaps TRBD1 as D (6 bases). CDR3 length equals 15 residues. V was pared by 6 bases and J by 3 bases, with 18 bases between. The germline CDR1 and CDR2 sequences are MNHNY and SVGAGI (reference sequence). The CDR3 nucleotides are TGTGCCAGCAGGGAGGACAGCAGTACTATCTACGAGCAGTACTTC. Amino acid sequence: CASREDSSTIYEQYF.

V usage is TRBV6-5 and J usage is TRBJ1-6; D not resolved. The CDR3 loop spans 12 amino acids. Germline V gene data show CDR1 as MNHEY and CDR2 as SVGAGI. Trimming took 8 bases from V and 0 from J, leaving 2 bases between them. The CDR3 protein is CASHSYNSPLHF. DNA of the CDR3: TGTGCCAGCCACTCCTATAATTCACCCCTCCACTTT.

The chain combines TRBV9 with TRBJ1-1; D possibly corresponds to TRBD1 (5 bases). Trimming took 3 bases from V and 2 from J, leaving 20 bases between them. The CDR3 sequence is 17 residues long. CDR1 is SGDLS, CDR2 YYNGEE, per germline. The CDR3: CASSALGFQGENTEAFF. CDR3 nucleotide sequence: TGTGCCAGCAGCGCCCTAGGATTTCAAGGGGAAAACACTGAAGCTTTCTTT.

This clone appeared a few times. V and J are TRBV28 and TRBJ2-5; 13 bases are shared with TRBD2. The CDR3 runs 14 residues. After removal of 5 bases from V and 4 bases from J, the junction contained 1 base not matched to a gene. Germline V lookup: CDR1 MDHEN, CDR2 SYDVKM. CDR3 region: CASSGLAGVETQYF. As DNA, the CDR3 is TGTGCCAGCAGTGGACTAGCGGGAGTAGAGACCCAGTACTTC.

The V gene is TRBV5-1, the J gene TRBJ2-3; TRBD2 matches 12 bases. Looked up from germline, CDR1 is SGHRS and CDR2 is YFSETQ. The CDR3 is 16 amino acids. The ends lost 3 bases at V and 5 bases at J; junction bases unmatched: 7. CDR3 in amino acids: CASSSLAGGPGDTQYF. The CDR3 region has the DNA TGCGCCAGCAGCTCCCTAGCGGGAGGGCCCGGAGATACGCAGTATTTT. The full variable domain, with the rest looked up from reference TRBV5-1 and TRBJ2-3, is KAGVTQTPRYLIKTRGQQVTLSCSPISGHRSVSWYQQTPGQGLQFLFEYFSETQRNKGNFPGRFSGRQFSNSRSEMNVSTLELGDSALYLCASSSLAGGPGDTQYFGPGTRLTVL.

V usage is TRBV29-1 and J usage is TRBJ1-1; D is perhaps TRBD1 (6 bases). The V gene's germline CDR1 is SQVTM and CDR2 ANQGSEA. The CDR3 is made up of 12 amino acids. Trimming removed 7 bases from V and 0 bases from J, with 9 bases in between. DNA for the CDR3: TGCAGCGGACAGGAGATGAACACTGAAGCTTTCTTT. It yields the protein CSGQEMNTEAFF.

This clone was picked up one time. The rearrangement links TRBV11-2 to TRBJ2-3; D is ambiguous. The CDR3 runs to 12 residues. The germline V and J ends were trimmed by 2 bases and 2 bases, with 2 bases remaining between them. Germline loops: CDR1 SGHAT, CDR2 FQNNGV. The CDR3 region has the DNA TGTGCCAGCAGCTTATACACAGATACGCAGTATTTT. The encoded protein is CASSLYTDTQYF.

CDR3 residues: CASSQDAGQGQPQHF. CDR3 sequence (DNA): TGTGCCAGCAGCCAAGATGCGGGACAGGGACAGCCCCAGCATTTT. This chain links TRBV3-1 (or the pseudogene TRBV3-2) with TRBJ1-5; 9 bases line up with TRBD1. The V segment lost 0 bases and the J segment 7 bases; nucleotides outside the gene matches: 4. Germline V gene sequence: CDR1 LGHDT, CDR2 YNNKEL (reference sequence). This CDR3 region has 15 residues.

The chain employs TRBV11-3 and TRBJ1-1; no clear D gene. Germline V gene sequence: CDR1 SGHNT, CDR2 YENEEA. The CDR3 spans 14 residues. V lost 5 bases to trimming and J lost 0 bases, with 10 bases between them. CDR3 sequence (DNA): TGTGCCAGCAGCGCGGCCATGATGAACACTGAAGCTTTCTTT. This codes for CASSAAMMNTEAFF.

The J gene is TRBJ1-3, the V gene TRBV12-5, with a weak D call TRBD1 (6 bases). The germline CDR1 and CDR2 sequences are LGHNT and FRNRAP. This CDR3 is 18 amino acids long. Trimming removed 6 bases at V and 1 base at J, with 22 bases between. The CDR3 region has the DNA TGTGCTAGTGGCATGATACCAAAACAGGGAAAATCTGGAAACACCATATATTTT. This encodes CASGMIPKQGKSGNTIYF.

The rearrangement joins TRBV28 to TRBJ2-1; tentative D call: TRBD2 (6 bases). This CDR3 comprises 15 residues. The germline CDR1 and CDR2 sequences are MDHEN and SYDVKM. V dropped 6 bases and J dropped 4 bases, with 16 bases sitting between them. The CDR3 spells CASSSSSAGYNEQFF. DNA of the CDR3: TGTGCCAGCAGCTCTTCTAGCGCAGGTTACAATGAGCAGTTCTTC.

The chain carries TRBV5-1 and TRBJ2-3; 12 bases map to TRBD2. CDR3 length equals 17 residues. The V gene's germline CDR1 is SGHRS and CDR2 YFSETQ. After removal of 0 bases from V and 5 bases from J, the junction contained 7 bases not matched to a gene. The CDR3 spells CASSLARTSGTGDTQYF. In DNA form, the CDR3 reads TGCGCCAGCAGCTTGGCCCGGACTAGCGGGACCGGAGATACGCAGTATTTT.

V gene TRBV6-5 combines with J gene TRBJ1-5, with TRBD1 matching over 7 bases. The CDR3 spans 14 residues. V lost 6 bases, J lost 5 bases, and 7 bases stayed unmatched. CDR1 MNHEY and CDR2 SVGAGI come from the germline V gene. In nucleotides, the CDR3 is TGTGCCAGCAGGGGGGACAGTCTTTATCAGCCCCAGCATTTT. It yields the protein CASRGDSLYQPQHF.

The chain joins TRBV7-9 to TRBJ1-2; the D gene is possibly TRBD1 (5 bases). V was cut by 1 base and J by 2 bases, with 11 bases left in between. This CDR3 is built from 15 residues. From germline, CDR1 is SEHNR and CDR2 FQNEAQ (reference sequence). CDR3 sequence: CASSLEGQRNYGYTF. For the CDR3, the DNA is TGTGCCAGCAGCTTAGAGGGGCAGAGAAACTATGGCTACACCTTC.

Details on this clone: The junction departs from germline at one end; a sequencing error may be responsible. The V call is TRBV4-1, the J call TRBJ2-7, with D tentatively TRBD1 (6 bases). Germline CDR1 MGHRA, CDR2 YSYEKL. There are 13 residues in the CDR3. For the CDR3, the DNA is TGCGCCAGCAGCCAAGATCGGTGGGGGCCATCGGGCTTC. It translates to CASSQDRWGPSGF.

This clone was counted only a few times. This sequence joins TRBV28 and TRBJ1-5; a weak D match, TRBD1 (5 bases). Germline V gene sequence: CDR1 MDHEN, CDR2 SYDVKM. This CDR3 has 15 amino acids. V was cut by 6 bases and J by 4 bases, with 16 bases left in between. DNA of the CDR3: TGTGCCAGCAGCCCCGCGGGGCTGAGGAATCAGCCCCAGCATTTT. Protein product: CASSPAGLRNQPQHF.

This sequence joins TRBV5-4 and TRBJ2-5; 7 nucleotides align to TRBD2. The V gene's germline CDR1 is SGHNT and CDR2 YYREEE (reference sequence). V was pared by 6 bases and J by 5 bases, with 10 bases of the junction left unmatched. The CDR3 sequence is 14 residues long. DNA for the CDR3: TGTGCCAGCACCCCGGGTGCGGGGGAGGAGACCCAGTACTTC. Translating it yields CASTPGAGEETQYF.

The chain couples TRBV9 to TRBJ1-6; perhaps TRBD1 as D (5 bases). Germline V gene data show CDR1 as SGDLS and CDR2 as YYNGEE. This CDR3 region has 16 residues. Between the trimmed V and J ends, which lost 4 bases and 6 bases, there was a span of 17 bases. CDR3 sequence reads: CASSPGPGQGNSPLHF. The CDR3 nucleotides are TGTGCCAGCAGCCCAGGGCCCGGTCAAGGTAATTCACCCCTCCACTTT.

This chain uses TRBV7-6 with TRBJ1-6; D ambiguous. The germline CDR1 and CDR2 sequences are SGHVS and FNYEAQ. Trimming left V 1 base short and J 0 bases short, with 4 bases between. The CDR3 loop spans 15 amino acids. CDR3 protein: CASSLGSSYNSPLHF. Written as DNA, the CDR3 is TGTGCCAGCAGCTTAGGGAGCTCCTATAATTCACCCCTCCACTTT.

Here the CDR3 reads CASHGYYTDTQYF. CDR3 in DNA: TGTGCCAGCCACGGGTATTACACAGATACGCAGTATTTT. The chain employs TRBV7-9 and TRBJ2-3, with no clear D. Germline values: CDR1 SEHNR, CDR2 FQNEAQ (reference sequence). The CDR3 extends over 13 amino acids. V dropped 8 bases and J dropped 2 bases, with 11 bases sitting between them.

J is TRBJ1-2 and V is TRBV7-8; tentative D call: TRBD1 (5 bases). V lost 4 bases and J lost 3, with 15 bases in between. Germline CDR1 reads SGHVS; CDR2 reads FQNEAQ. There are 15 residues in the CDR3. CDR3 in amino acids: CASSWGEGFDYGYTF. The CDR3 DNA reads as TGTGCCAGCAGCTGGGGGGAGGGGTTCGACTATGGCTACACCTTC.

The V gene is TRBV6-6, the J gene TRBJ1-4; D gene uncertain. The CDR3 consists of 14 residues. Germline lookup yields CDR1 MNHNY and CDR2 SVGAGI (reference sequence). Between the trimmed V and J ends, which lost 6 bases and 8 bases, there was a span of 16 bases. The CDR3 DNA sequence: TGTGCCAGCAGCCGTGAGGGTCTGAAGGAAAAACTGTTTTTT. Translated, it gives CASSREGLKEKLFF.

The chain has TRBV24-1 and TRBJ2-1; 10 nucleotides line up with TRBD1. The ends lost 2 bases at V and 7 bases at J; junction bases unmatched: 1. CDR1 and CDR2 from the germline V gene are KGHDR and SFDVKD. This CDR3 has 14 amino acids. CDR3 region: CATSDSGQGNEQFF. For the CDR3, the DNA is TGTGCCACCAGTGATTCGGGACAGGGGAATGAGCAGTTCTTC.

V gene TRBV7-3 combines with J gene TRBJ1-1; D unresolved. V was pared by 2 bases and J by 6 bases, with 10 bases between. The CDR3 length is 13 residues. The V gene's germline CDR1 is SGHTA and CDR2 FQGTGA. The CDR3 nucleotides read TGTGCCAGCAGCTTAGGTATGCGGTCTGAAGCTTTCTTT. Translated, it gives CASSLGMRSEAFF.

The J gene is TRBJ2-3, the V gene TRBV13; D call uncertain. The CDR3 consists of 13 residues. V was shortened by 5 bases and J by 3 bases, with 9 bases between the two germline ends. Germline loops: CDR1 PRHDT, CDR2 FYEKMQ (reference sequence). CDR3 sequence: CASSTVRTDTQYF. The DNA for the CDR3 is TGTGCCAGCAGCACCGTGAGAACAGATACGCAGTATTTT.